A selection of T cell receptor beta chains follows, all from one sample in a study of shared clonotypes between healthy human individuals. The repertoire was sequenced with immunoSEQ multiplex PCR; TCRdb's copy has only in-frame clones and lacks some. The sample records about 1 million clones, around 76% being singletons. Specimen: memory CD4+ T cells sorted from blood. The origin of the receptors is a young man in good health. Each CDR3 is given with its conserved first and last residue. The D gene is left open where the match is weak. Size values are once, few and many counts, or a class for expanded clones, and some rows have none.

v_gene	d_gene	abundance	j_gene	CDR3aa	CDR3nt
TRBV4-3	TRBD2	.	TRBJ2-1	CASSHLIQAGVTDNEQFF	TGCGCCAGCAGCCATTTAATCCAAGCGGGAGTGACCGACAATGAGCAGTTCTTC
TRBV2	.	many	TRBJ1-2	CASSVGQAAEGYGYTF	TGTGCCAGCAGTGTCGGTCAGGCGGCCGAAGGCTATGGCTACACCTTC
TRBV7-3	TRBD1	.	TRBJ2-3	CASSPGTVSDTQYF	TGTGCCAGCAGCCCCGGGACAGTCAGCGATACGCAGTATTTT
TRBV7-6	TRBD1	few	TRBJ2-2	CASSPGTGNTGELFF	TGTGCCAGCAGCCCCGGGACAGGGAACACCGGGGAGCTGTTTTTT
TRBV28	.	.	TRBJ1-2	CASSLTVHGSTF	TGTGCCAGCAGTTTAACAGTACACGGCAGTACCTTC
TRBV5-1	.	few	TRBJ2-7	CASSLTGADEQYF	TGCGCCAGCAGCTTGACGGGGGCTGACGAGCAGTACTTC
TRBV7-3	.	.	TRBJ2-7	CASSLVRGAEQYF	TGTGCCAGCAGCTTAGTTCGGGGGGCCGAGCAGTACTTC
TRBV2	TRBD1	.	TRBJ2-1	CASSAEGQRYSNEQFF	TGTGCCAGCAGTGCAGAGGGACAGCGATATAGCAATGAGCAGTTCTTC
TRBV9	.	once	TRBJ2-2	CASSVGLNTGELFF	TGTGCCAGCAGCGTCGGCCTGAACACCGGGGAGCTGTTTTTT
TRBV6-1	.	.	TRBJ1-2	CASSDTASDYTF	TGTGCCAGCAGTGACACCGCCAGTGACTACACCTTC
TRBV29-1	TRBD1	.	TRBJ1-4	CSVDPGQGNEKLFF	TGCAGCGTTGACCCGGGACAGGGCAATGAAAAACTGTTTTTT
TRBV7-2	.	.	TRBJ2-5	CASSQDGGRQETQYF	TGTGCCAGCAGCCAAGATGGGGGCCGGCAAGAGACCCAGTACTTC
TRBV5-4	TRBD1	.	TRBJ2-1	CASSTGVAVYNEQFF	TGTGCCAGCAGCACAGGGGTAGCAGTCTACAATGAGCAGTTCTTC
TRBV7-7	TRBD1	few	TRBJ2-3	CASSIGTGGNEDTQYF	TGTGCTAGCAGCATTGGAACAGGGGGTAACGAGGATACGCAGTATTTT
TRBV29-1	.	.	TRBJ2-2	CSALTRNTGELFF	TGCAGCGCTCTGACAAGGAACACCGGGGAGCTGTTTTTT
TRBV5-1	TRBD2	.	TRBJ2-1	CASSPPTSGGEQFF	TGCGCCAGCAGCCCACCGACTAGCGGGGGTGAGCAGTTCTTC
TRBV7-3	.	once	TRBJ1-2	CASSLVGGYGYTF	TGTGCCAGCAGCTTAGTGGGCGGTTATGGCTACACCTTC
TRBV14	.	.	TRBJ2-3	CASSQEGEFLGTDTQYF	TGTGCCAGCAGCCAAGAGGGGGAGTTTCTAGGTACAGATACGCAGTATTTT
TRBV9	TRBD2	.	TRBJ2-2	CASSVAAGVITGELFF	TGTGCCAGCAGCGTAGCTGCGGGGGTTATCACCGGGGAGCTGTTTTTT
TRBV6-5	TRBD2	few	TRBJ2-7	CASRQNSGREQYF	TGTGCCAGCAGACAAAATAGCGGGAGAGAGCAGTACTTC
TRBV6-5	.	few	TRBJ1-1	CASSLQVIGGGTEAFF	TGTGCCAGCAGTTTGCAGGTGATCGGGGGAGGCACTGAAGCTTTCTTT
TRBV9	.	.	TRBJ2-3	CASSPFGWNTQYF	TGTGCCAGCAGCCCATTCGGCTGGAATACGCAGTATTTT
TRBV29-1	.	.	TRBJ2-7	CSVRDGAYEQYF	TGCAGCGTTAGGGACGGGGCCTACGAGCAGTACTTC
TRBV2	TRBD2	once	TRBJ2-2	CASTGTSGRTGELFF	TGTGCCAGCACCGGGACTAGCGGGAGAACCGGGGAGCTGTTTTTT